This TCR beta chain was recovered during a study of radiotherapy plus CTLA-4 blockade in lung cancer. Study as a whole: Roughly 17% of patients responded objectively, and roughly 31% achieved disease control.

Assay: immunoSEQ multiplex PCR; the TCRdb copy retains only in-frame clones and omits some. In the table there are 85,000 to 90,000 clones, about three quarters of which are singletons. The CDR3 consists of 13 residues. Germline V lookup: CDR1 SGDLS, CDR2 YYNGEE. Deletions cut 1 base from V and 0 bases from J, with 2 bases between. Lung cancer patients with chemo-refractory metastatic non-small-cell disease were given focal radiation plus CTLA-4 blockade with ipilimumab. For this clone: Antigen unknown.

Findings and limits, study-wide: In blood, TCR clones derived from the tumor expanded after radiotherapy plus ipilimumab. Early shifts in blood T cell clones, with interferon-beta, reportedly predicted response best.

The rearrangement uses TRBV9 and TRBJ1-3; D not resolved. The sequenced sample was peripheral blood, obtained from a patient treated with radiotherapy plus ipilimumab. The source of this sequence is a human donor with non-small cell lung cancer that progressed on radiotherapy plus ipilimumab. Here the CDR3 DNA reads TGTGCCAGCAGCGTAAGCTCTGGAAACACCATATATTTT. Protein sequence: CASSVSSGNTIYF.